The following is a T cell receptor (beta chain) sequence with its context. The antigen is unknown. The sample is drawn from a study of cytomegalovirus exposure and HLA in healthy donors. About the study: Researchers previously reported finding 90 million to 130 million unique TCR beta sequences from roughly 200 million T cells. Study-wide points: In a later analysis, productive TCRs from donors in an Asian-associated ancestry cluster reportedly carried fewer N-insertions than the cohort mean.

The CDR3 sequence is 15 residues long. Germline values: CDR1 MNHEY, CDR2 SMNVEV (reference sequence). J lost 7 bases, V lost 5 bases, and 8 bases had no gene match. PCR involved 60 Vbeta and 13 Jbeta primers. Libraries were prepared by immunoSEQ multiplex PCR; TCRdb keeps only in-frame clonotypes and omits some of them. The data contain about 140,000 clones, 65% to 80% of them singletons. J is TRBJ2-3 and V is TRBV27; 11 nucleotides match TRBD2. The specimen sequenced was PBMCs. This receptor was taken from a woman aged 40 to 49 in good health and CMV-seronegative. This CDR3 reads CASSPELAGANTQYF. Here the CDR3 DNA reads TGTGCCAGCAGTCCCGAACTAGCGGGGGCTAATACGCAGTATTTT.